This T cell receptor (beta chain) was identified in a study of T cell responses to AZD1222 COVID-19 vaccine. Study results and caveats: White British ancestry dominated among donors, who included more females, and clonal diversity was possibly underestimated.

On this clone itself: Its cognate antigen is unknown.

The CDR3 has 14 amino acids. The V and J ends lost 5 bases and 1 base, in that order; junction bases with no gene match: 3. From germline, CDR1 is SEHNR and CDR2 FQNEAQ (reference sequence). The method was immunoSEQ multiplex PCR; TCRdb's version includes in-frame clones alone and lacks a portion of them. The top ten clones hold 5.2% of a sample with 150,000 or so clones, under 95% of them seen once. This TCR derives from an adult in good health. V usage is TRBV7-9 and J usage is TRBJ1-1, with TRBD1 matching over 8 bases. The sample in question was peripheral blood, obtained on day 0 of AZD1222 vaccination. The CDR3 DNA follows: TGTGCCAGCAGCCCGGACAGGGCGAACACTGAAGCTTTCTTT. It is translated as CASSPDRANTEAFF. The full variable domain, its missing parts supplied by reference TRBV7-9 and TRBJ1-1, is DTGVSQNPRHKITKRGQNVTFRCDPISEHNRLYWYRQTLGQGPEFLTYFQNEAQLEKSRLLSDRFSAERPKGSFSTLEIQRTEQGDSAMYLCASSPDRANTEAFFGQGTRLTVV.